The clone carrying this T cell receptor (beta chain) was observed once. Its antigen is not known. Measured with immunoSEQ multiplex PCR; TCRdb has only the in-frame clones, and not every one. This table has more than 2 million clones, roughly 95% appearing once. V shed 1 base and J 0 bases; nucleotides not matched to a gene: 3. The germline V gene encodes CDR1 SGHRS and CDR2 YFSETQ. CDR3 length: 17 amino acids. The data originate from a study of shared clonotypes between healthy human individuals. Turning to the study itself: Serving as donors were a couple of women and three men, whose ages spanned 18 to 49.

Whole-study findings and limits: A small donor pool kept down the genetic and exposure-history diversity that was represented. In general, naive subsets displayed greater estimated richness than memory subsets did.

This clonotype was obtained from a man younger than 35 in good health. The chain joins TRBV5-1 to TRBJ2-3; the match to TRBD2 covers 12 bases. The sequenced sample consisted of naive CD4+ T cells sorted from blood. As for subset: CD45RA+ positively selected. The CDR3 is CASSLNGLAGSTDTQYF. The CDR3 DNA is TGCGCCAGCAGCTTGAACGGACTAGCGGGGAGCACAGATACGCAGTATTTT. Together with reference TRBV5-1 and TRBJ2-3, the CDR3 gives the full variable domain: KAGVTQTPRYLIKTRGQQVTLSCSPISGHRSVSWYQQTPGQGLQFLFEYFSETQRNKGNFPGRFSGRQFSNSRSEMNVSTLELGDSALYLCASSLNGLAGSTDTQYFGPGTRLTVL.